What follows are 2 T cell receptor beta chains derived from one specimen sequenced in a study of T cell repertoires in cytomegalovirus infection. No antigen has been assigned to these receptors. MiXCR, run by TCRdb on the reads, gives a single entry per CDR3 protein. Here the sample spans hundreds of thousands of distinct CDR3 sequences, approximately 32% being singletons. This specimen consisted of cultured CD8+ T cells from PBMCs, obtained from culture after CMV antigen stimulation. The receptors originated from a human donor in good health (CMV status not recorded). Some clones in this sample may be carry-over from other donors' samples.

This clonotype was recorded at least ten times. The chain carries TRBV7-2 and TRBJ2-3; 11 bases are a match to TRBD2. There are 15 residues in the CDR3. Germline-derived CDR1 and CDR2 are SGHTA and FQGNSA. Trimming at V came to 0 bases and at J to 6 bases, leaving 2 bases not matched to a gene. The CDR3 protein is CASSLALAGVDTQYF. The CDR3 nucleotides read TGTGCCAGCAGCTTAGCACTAGCGGGGGTGGATACGCAGTATTTT.

Only a few counts were recorded for this clonotype. This rearrangement joins TRBV6-2 or TRBV6-3 to TRBJ2-5, with TRBD1 identical over 8 bases. The CDR3 covers 11 residues. The V and J ends lost 6 bases and 12 bases, in that order; junction bases with no gene match: 6. Germline assignment: CDR1 MNHEY and CDR2 SVGEGT. The CDR3 loop is CASRNGQGEYF. The CDR3 nucleotides read TGTGCCAGCAGAAACGGACAGGGCGAGTACTTC.